The 22 T cell receptor beta chains below all came from one sample that was sequenced in a study of blood T cell repertoires in COVID-19. Profiled with immunoSEQ multiplex PCR; TCRdb holds only in-frame clones, not every one. The sample lists about 58,000 clones, around nine tenths seen once, with roughly 8.8% in the top ten. Source material: peripheral blood. The receptor source for this set is a woman in her 70s with active COVID-19.

The chain has TRBV24-1 and TRBJ2-1; 10 nucleotides line up with TRBD2. The CDR3 has 20 amino acids. V lost 4 bases and J lost 4; bases outside the gene matches: 18. The germline V gene has CDR1 KGHDR and CDR2 SFDVKD. CDR3 in amino acids: CATSDAGSGRPGRSYNEQFF. The CDR3 DNA reads as TGTGCCACCAGTGACGCCGGTAGCGGGAGGCCCGGGCGCTCTTACAATGAGCAGTTCTTC.

The J gene is TRBJ1-3, the V gene TRBV6-5; TRBD1 matches 7 bases. This CDR3 has 15 residues. Trimming removed 6 bases from V and 4 bases from J; junction bases left unmatched: 9. The germline gives CDR1 MNHEY, CDR2 SVGAGI. CDR3 loop: CASRRQGLGGNTIYF. In DNA form, the CDR3 reads TGTGCCAGCAGAAGACAGGGCTTGGGAGGAAACACCATATATTTT.

V gene TRBV27 combines with J gene TRBJ2-3; TRBD2 aligns across 10 bases. The CDR3 spans 15 residues. Germline V gives CDR1 MNHEY, CDR2 SMNVEV (reference sequence). J gave up 3 bases and V 2 bases, and 2 bases lay outside the gene matches. Written as DNA, the CDR3 is TGTGCCAGCAGTTTAGCACTAGCGGGAACAGATACGCAGTATTTT. Amino acid sequence: CASSLALAGTDTQYF.

This chain connects TRBV15 to TRBJ2-1; 7 bases map to TRBD2. This CDR3 is built from 16 residues. From germline, CDR1 is LNHNV and CDR2 YYDKDF (reference sequence). The V segment lost 0 bases and the J segment 6 bases; nucleotides outside the gene matches: 8. The CDR3, as DNA: TGTGCCACCAGCAGAGATTCGACTAGCCTTCGCAATGAGCAGTTCTTC. It yields the protein CATSRDSTSLRNEQFF.

This clone turned up a few times. The chain couples TRBV6-1 to TRBJ2-5, with 8 bases identical to TRBD1. This CDR3 contains 15 residues. Germline CDR1 reads MNHNS; CDR2 reads SASEGT. V lost 2 bases, J lost 4 bases, and 6 bases stayed unmatched. This CDR3 is CASSEPRGLPETQYF. CDR3 DNA sequence: TGTGCCAGCAGTGAACCCAGGGGGCTTCCAGAGACCCAGTACTTC.

The chain links TRBV2 to TRBJ2-6, with TRBD1 as a possible D gene (6 bases). Germline loops: CDR1 SNHLY, CDR2 FYNNEI. The CDR3 has 16 amino acids. The V and J ends lost 6 bases and 0 bases respectively, with 12 bases between them. CDR3 in DNA: TGTGCCAGCAGGAACAGGGCCACCTCTGGGGCCAACGTCCTGACTTTC. The encoded protein is CASRNRATSGANVLTF.

This clone has just a few counts. This chain uses TRBV5-4 with TRBJ1-1; 8 nucleotides align to TRBD1. V was clipped by 4 bases and J by 6 bases; unmatched bases: 8. The germline V gene encodes CDR1 SGHNT and CDR2 YYREEE (reference sequence). The CDR3 is 14 amino acids. The CDR3 loop reads CASSTRQGFSEAFF. Written as DNA, the CDR3 is TGTGCCAGCAGCACTAGACAGGGGTTCTCTGAAGCTTTCTTT.

The chain is built from TRBV5-6 and TRBJ1-5, with unresolved D. This CDR3 is 15 amino acids long. The germline V gene encodes CDR1 SGHDT and CDR2 YYEEEE. The V end was cut by 2 bases, the J end by 3 bases, with 12 bases between. CDR3 coding DNA: TGTGCCAGCAGCTTCCGGGGAAGGAACAATCAGCCCCAGCATTTT. It encodes CASSFRGRNNQPQHF.

The gene calls are TRBV3-1 (or the pseudogene TRBV3-2) and TRBJ2-2, with 11 bases lining up with TRBD2. This CDR3 has 16 amino acids. The V gene end was trimmed by 0 bases and the J gene end by 6 bases; junction bases not matched to a gene: 3. Germline V lookup: CDR1 LGHDT, CDR2 YNNKEL (reference sequence). CDR3 sequence reads: CASSQDLAGGAGELFF. The CDR3 coding sequence is TGTGCCAGCAGCCAAGATTTAGCGGGAGGGGCCGGGGAGCTGTTTTTT.

J is TRBJ2-7 and V is TRBV27, with TRBD1 matching 8 bases. CDR3 length: 14 residues. The trim removed 5 bases at V and 3 bases at J, leaving 6 bases unmatched. Germline V lookup: CDR1 MNHEY, CDR2 SMNVEV (reference sequence). The CDR3 DNA reads as TGTGCCAGCAGTCCGTCGACAGGGGTCTACGAGCAGTACTTC. This sequence encodes CASSPSTGVYEQYF.

J is TRBJ1-1 and V is TRBV20-1; D is uncertain. The germline gives CDR1 DFQATT, CDR2 SNEGSKA (reference sequence). The CDR3 extends over 13 amino acids. Trimming took off 3 bases at V and 0 bases at J, with 8 bases between the two ends. The CDR3 bases are TGCAGTGCTAGTAACAGCTTGAACACTGAAGCTTTCTTT. Translated, it gives CSASNSLNTEAFF.

The CDR3 reads CASSVGLAGGWEQYF. Written as DNA, the CDR3 is TGTGCCAGCAGCGTGGGACTAGCGGGAGGGTGGGAGCAGTACTTC. The rearrangement uses TRBV5-4 and TRBJ2-7; TRBD2 matches 16 bases. CDR1 and CDR2 from the germline V gene are SGHNT and YYREEE (reference sequence). V lost 4 bases to trimming and J lost 7 bases; unmatched junction nucleotides: 5. This CDR3 has 15 residues.

V is TRBV3-1 (or the pseudogene TRBV3-2) and J is TRBJ1-1; perhaps TRBD1 as D (6 bases). The CDR3 runs to 15 residues. Germline lookup yields CDR1 LGHDT and CDR2 YNNKEL (reference sequence). V lost 4 bases, J lost 3 bases, and 15 bases lay in between. This chain's CDR3 is CASSRYTGMDTEAFF. The CDR3, as DNA: TGTGCCAGCAGCCGCTATACAGGGATGGACACTGAAGCTTTCTTT.

The V and J genes are TRBV28 and TRBJ2-5, with D perhaps matching TRBD1 (5 bases). The germline V gene has CDR1 MDHEN and CDR2 SYDVKM. With 10 bases removed from V and 5 bases from J, the gap between germline ends came to 17 bases. The CDR3 is 13 amino acids. DNA of the CDR3: TGTGCCACCCTTACAGGCCAAGGCGAGACCCAGTACTTC. Protein: CATLTGQGETQYF.

The chain is built from TRBV7-9 and TRBJ2-7, with 8 bases identical to TRBD1. Germline CDR1 and CDR2: SEHNR and FQNEAQ (reference sequence). The J segment lost 5 bases and the V segment lost 1 base, leaving 10 bases of the junction unmatched. This CDR3 has 16 residues. CDR3 nucleotide sequence: TGTGCCAGCAGCTTAGGTGGGTCCAGGGGGCGCGACGAGCAGTACTTC. It encodes CASSLGGSRGRDEQYF. Variable domain in full (rest from reference TRBV7-9 and TRBJ2-7): DTGVSQNPRHKITKRGQNVTFRCDPISEHNRLYWYRQTLGQGPEFLTYFQNEAQLEKSRLLSDRFSAERPKGSFSTLEIQRTEQGDSAMYLCASSLGGSRGRDEQYFGPGTRLTVT.

This clone occurred once. The V call is TRBV5-1, the J call TRBJ2-2; 10 bases map to TRBD1. J lost 6 bases, V lost 4 bases, and 12 bases had no gene match. In germline, CDR1 is SGHRS, CDR2 YFSETQ. This CDR3 has 17 residues. The CDR3 nucleotides read TGCGCCAGCAGCCCCTTTACCGGGACAGGGGAGGCCGGGGAGCTGTTTTTT. Translating gives CASSPFTGTGEAGELFF.

The J gene is TRBJ2-7, the V gene TRBV7-9, with 7 bases that match TRBD1. V gave up 2 bases and J gave up 2 bases; unmatched junction bases: 6. Germline V gene lookup returns CDR1 SEHNR and CDR2 FQNEAQ (reference sequence). This CDR3 comprises 15 residues. This CDR3 reads CASSLRAGGTYEQYF. CDR3 sequence (DNA): TGTGCCAGCAGCTTACGGGCAGGGGGTACCTACGAGCAGTACTTC.

The chain combines TRBV15 with TRBJ2-7; a possible D gene is TRBD1 (7 bases). CDR1 is LNHNV and CDR2 is YYDKDF in the germline V gene (reference sequence). The V end was cut by 5 bases, the J end by 3 bases, with 20 bases between. This CDR3 region has 16 residues. The CDR3: CATSLIGGAGGYEQYF. The CDR3 DNA sequence: TGTGCCACCAGCCTAATAGGAGGGGCAGGGGGCTACGAGCAGTACTTC.

The chain is built from TRBV9 and TRBJ2-7, with 12 nucleotides matching TRBD2. CDR1 is SGDLS and CDR2 is YYNGEE in the germline V gene. Trimming removed 0 bases from V and 3 bases from J; junction bases left unmatched: 1. The CDR3 is 15 residues long. CDR3 coding DNA: TGTGCCAGCAGCGTAGGGACTAGCGGGAACTACGAGCAGTACTTC. This sequence encodes CASSVGTSGNYEQYF.

The rearrangement joins TRBV4-1 to TRBJ2-1, with D perhaps matching TRBD1 (5 bases). The CDR3 is 14 residues long. Looked up from germline, CDR1 is MGHRA and CDR2 is YSYEKL. The V and J ends lost 6 bases and 4 bases respectively, with 13 bases between them. This chain's CDR3 is CASRRPGLYNEQFF. The CDR3 nucleotides are TGCGCCAGCAGAAGGCCAGGGCTGTACAATGAGCAGTTCTTC.

The genes are TRBV5-1 and TRBJ2-1; D is uncertain. From germline, CDR1 is SGHRS and CDR2 YFSETQ. Trimming took 7 bases from V and 0 from J, leaving 17 bases between them. The CDR3 spans 16 residues. CDR3 residues: CASDLGADPSYNEQFF. CDR3 nucleotides: TGCGCCAGCGACCTCGGCGCGGATCCCTCCTACAATGAGCAGTTCTTC.

V is TRBV19 and J is TRBJ1-1; no clear D gene. The V end was cut by 3 bases, the J end by 8 bases, with 13 bases between. CDR3 length equals 13 residues. Germline-derived CDR1 and CDR2 are LNHDA and SQIVND (reference sequence). The CDR3 sequence: CASSITANGEAFF. In DNA form, the CDR3 reads TGTGCCAGTAGTATCACCGCCAACGGGGAAGCTTTCTTT.